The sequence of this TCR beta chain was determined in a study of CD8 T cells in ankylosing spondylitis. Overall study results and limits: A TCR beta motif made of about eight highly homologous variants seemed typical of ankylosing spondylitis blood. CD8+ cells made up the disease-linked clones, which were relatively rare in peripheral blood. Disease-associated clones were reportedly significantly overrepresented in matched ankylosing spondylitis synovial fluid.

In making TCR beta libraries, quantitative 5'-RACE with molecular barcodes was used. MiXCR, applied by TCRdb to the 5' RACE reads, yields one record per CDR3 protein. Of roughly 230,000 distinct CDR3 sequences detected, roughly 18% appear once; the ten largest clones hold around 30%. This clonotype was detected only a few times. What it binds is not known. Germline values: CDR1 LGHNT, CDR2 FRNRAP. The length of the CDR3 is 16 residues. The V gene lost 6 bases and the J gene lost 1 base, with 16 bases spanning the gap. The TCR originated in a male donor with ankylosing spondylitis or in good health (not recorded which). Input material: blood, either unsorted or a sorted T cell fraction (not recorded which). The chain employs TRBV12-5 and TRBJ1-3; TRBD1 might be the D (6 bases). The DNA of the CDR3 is TGTGCTAGTGGGACCTACAGGGAGCGGTCTGGAAACACCATATATTTT. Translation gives CASGTYRERSGNTIYF.